Presented here are 29 T cell receptor beta chains from one specimen sequenced in a study of blood T cell repertoires in COVID-19 (dated by TCRdb to the early 2020s). The method was the immunoSEQ multiplex PCR assay. Imported from immuneACCESS, the table was reduced by TCRdb to in-frame sequences with V and J called. These copies leave out some clones; in studies compared against another copy, an unresolved V gene accounts for under half, and the cause of the remainder is not known. The sample includes over 150,000 clones, with more than 80% observed a single time. Clones ranked in the top ten supply under 0.6% of the sample. Sequences were obtained from peripheral blood. Every receptor here comes from a man between 45 and 60 years old with acute or convalescent COVID-19.

The rearrangement uses TRBV7-2 and TRBJ1-4; 7 nucleotides align to TRBD1. V shed 2 bases, J shed 10 bases, and the junction held 4 bases outside the gene matches. This CDR3 region has 13 residues. Germline V gene lookup returns CDR1 SGHTA and CDR2 FQGNSA. The CDR3 DNA sequence: TGTGCCAGCAGCTTAAAAGGGGGCGGAAAACTGTTTTTT. Translated, it gives CASSLKGGGKLFF.

The V call is TRBV6-5, the J call TRBJ1-5, with D possibly matching TRBD1 (5 bases). The CDR3 is 12 amino acids. V was cut by 6 bases and J by 5 bases, with 8 bases left in between. Germline lookup yields CDR1 MNHEY and CDR2 SVGAGI. CDR3 nucleotide sequence: TGTGCCAGCAGGGGGCAGGATCAGCCCCAGCATTTT. Its protein product is CASRGQDQPQHF.

The rearrangement uses TRBV21-1 and TRBJ1-3; the D call of TRBD1 is as the table states it, not checked on the DNA. TRBV21-1 is tagged as a pseudogene. The CDR3 runs to 19 residues. The CDR3 sequence: CASSAGDPQGRVTGNTIYF. The DNA for the CDR3 is TGTGCCAGCAGCGCCGGCGACCCACAGGGAAGGGTGACTGGAAACACCATATATTTT.

V gene TRBV3-1 (or the pseudogene TRBV3-2) combines with J gene TRBJ2-7; 8 nucleotides match TRBD1. This CDR3 is 12 amino acids long. V lost 4 bases and J lost 6; bases outside the gene matches: 2. Germline V gives CDR1 LGHDT, CDR2 YNNKEL (reference sequence). The DNA for the CDR3 is TGTGCCAGCAGCCTGACAGGGGCCGAGCAGTACTTC. Translation gives CASSLTGAEQYF.

This clone appeared once. The chain couples TRBV6-2 or TRBV6-3 to TRBJ2-7; 11 bases map to TRBD2. Germline CDR1 reads MNHEY; CDR2 reads SVGEGT. The J segment lost 4 bases and the V segment lost 5 bases, leaving 7 bases of the junction unmatched. The CDR3 covers 15 residues. CDR3 coding DNA: TGTGCCAGCAGTCGTCCGGGACTAGCGGCATACGAGCAGTACGTC. It specifies CASSRPGLAAYEQYV.

The gene calls are TRBV27 and TRBJ2-7; D perhaps matches TRBD2 (6 bases). The V gene lost 2 bases and the J gene lost 4 bases, with 12 bases spanning the gap. CDR1 and CDR2 from the germline V gene are MNHEY and SMNVEV (reference sequence). The CDR3 extends over 14 amino acids. CDR3 amino acids: CASSLLPEGYEQYF. The CDR3 DNA reads TGTGCCAGCAGTTTACTACCGGAGGGATACGAGCAGTACTTC.

This chain uses TRBV19 with TRBJ2-3, with 12 bases that match TRBD2. There are 14 residues in the CDR3. The J segment lost 2 bases and the V segment lost 9 bases, leaving 3 bases of the junction unmatched. CDR1 is LNHDA and CDR2 is SQIVND in the germline V gene (reference sequence). The CDR3 loop reads CASGLAGPTDTQYF. DNA of the CDR3: TGTGCCAGCGGACTAGCGGGACCCACAGATACGCAGTATTTT. The entire variable domain, with the rest obtained from reference TRBV19 and TRBJ2-3, is as follows: DGGITQSPKYLFRKEGQNVTLSCEQNLNHDAMYWYRQDPGQGLRLIYYSQIVNDFQKGDIAEGYSVSREKKESFPLTVTSAQKNPTAFYLCASGLAGPTDTQYFGPGTRLTVL.

The chain employs TRBV28 and TRBJ2-3; no firm D call. CDR3 size: 14 residues. Germline V gene sequence: CDR1 MDHEN, CDR2 SYDVKM. V lost 2 bases and J lost 3, with 9 bases in between. Written as DNA, the CDR3 is TGTGCCAGCAGTTTAGCGTTCAAGACAGATACGCAGTATTTT. It is translated as CASSLAFKTDTQYF.

This clone occurred once. CDR3 nucleotides: TGTGCCAGTAGAGGTGGCAGGGTGGGCGGATATAGCAATCAGCCCCAGCATTTT. Residues: CASRGGRVGGYSNQPQHF. The chain links TRBV19 to TRBJ1-5, with D possibly matching TRBD1 (5 bases). V was trimmed by 6 bases and J by 0 bases, leaving 21 bases between them. The germline gives CDR1 LNHDA, CDR2 SQIVND (reference sequence). This CDR3 has 18 amino acids.

This chain connects TRBV6-5 to TRBJ1-5, with 8 nucleotides matching TRBD1. With 6 bases clipped from V and 4 bases from J, the junction kept 8 bases outside the gene matches. The germline V gene encodes CDR1 MNHEY and CDR2 SVGAGI. CDR3 length: 15 amino acids. The CDR3, as DNA: TGTGCCAGCAGCCTCGACAGGGGAGGTAATCAGCCCCAGCATTTT. Translation gives CASSLDRGGNQPQHF.

The rearrangement links TRBV7-6 to TRBJ1-4, with D unclear. The CDR3 has 19 amino acids. V lost 4 bases to trimming and J lost 5 bases, with 26 bases between them. Germline V gene lookup returns CDR1 SGHVS and CDR2 FNYEAQ. This chain's CDR3 is CASSSTAAQGWGENEKLFF. For the CDR3, the DNA is TGTGCCAGCAGCTCCACTGCTGCCCAAGGGTGGGGAGAGAATGAAAAACTGTTTTTT.

The table lists this clone with a count of one. The rearrangement links TRBV7-2 to TRBJ2-7; TRBD2 might be the D (6 bases). Germline V gives CDR1 SGHTA, CDR2 FQGNSA. The CDR3 contains 15 residues. V lost 5 bases to trimming and J lost 0 bases, with 14 bases between them. The CDR3, as DNA: TGTGCCAGCAGCCTTAGCGGAGGGAGCTCCTACGAGCAGTACTTC. Translating it yields CASSLSGGSSYEQYF.

The CDR3 here is CATGQYYNEQFF. For the CDR3, the DNA is TGTGCCACCGGACAATACTACAATGAGCAGTTCTTC. V and J are TRBV10-3 and TRBJ2-1, with D possibly being TRBD1 (5 bases). There are 12 residues in the CDR3. Germline-derived CDR1 and CDR2 are ENHRY and SYGVKD. V was clipped by 10 bases and J by 3 bases, with 10 bases between them.

This clone has a single count. The chain couples TRBV7-2 to TRBJ2-2; the D gene is possibly TRBD2 (5 bases). CDR3 length: 14 residues. The V end was cut by 1 base, the J end by 4 bases, with 7 bases between. Germline V lookup: CDR1 SGHTA, CDR2 FQGNSA. For the CDR3, the DNA is TGTGCCAGCAGCTTAGTGGGGAGCACCGGGGAGCTGTTTTTT. The encoded protein is CASSLVGSTGELFF.

Only one count was recorded for this clone. The CDR3 DNA follows: TGTGCCAGCAGCCCAGGCTCGGATACGCAGTATTTT. Its protein product is CASSPGSDTQYF. This chain links TRBV7-3 with TRBJ2-3; no clear D gene. The CDR3 is 12 amino acids. Per germline, CDR1 SGHTA and CDR2 FQGTGA. V lost 5 bases and J 6 bases, leaving 9 bases between the germline ends.

The chain links TRBV2 to TRBJ1-6, with D unclear. CDR3 length: 13 residues. Trimming removed 10 bases from V and 7 bases from J, with 14 bases in between. Germline values: CDR1 SNHLY, CDR2 FYNNEI. This CDR3 reads CATTQEFNSPLHF. The CDR3, as DNA: TGTGCCACCACCCAGGAATTCAATTCACCCCTCCACTTT.

The chain has TRBV7-9 and TRBJ1-5; 10 positions match TRBD1. The J segment lost 0 bases and the V segment lost 5 bases, leaving 4 bases of the junction unmatched. The CDR3 covers 16 residues. The V gene's germline CDR1 is SEHNR and CDR2 FQNEAQ (reference sequence). In DNA, the CDR3 is TGTGCCAGCAGCCCCGGGACAGGGGATAGCAATCAGCCCCAGCATTTT. This translates into CASSPGTGDSNQPQHF.

The chain links TRBV5-1 to TRBJ2-1; possible D gene TRBD2, 5 bases. The germline V gene encodes CDR1 SGHRS and CDR2 YFSETQ. The ends were cut back, 4 bases at V and 2 bases at J, with 13 bases in the middle. The CDR3 consists of 15 residues. The DNA of the CDR3 is TGCGCCAGCAGCCCGGGATCGGGGACCTACAATGAGCAGTTCTTC. It encodes CASSPGSGTYNEQFF.

The rearrangement links TRBV9 to TRBJ1-2; 7 nucleotides agree with TRBD1. This CDR3 region has 14 residues. Germline V lookup: CDR1 SGDLS, CDR2 YYNGEE. The V gene end was trimmed by 4 bases and the J gene end by 8 bases; junction bases not matched to a gene: 11. CDR3 sequence (DNA): TGTGCCAGCAGCCTCGGGACAGCCTTTGAGGGCTACACCTTC. Translating gives CASSLGTAFEGYTF.

The rearrangement uses TRBV9 and TRBJ2-1; 8 positions agree with TRBD1. The CDR3 has 14 residues. Germline CDR1 and CDR2: SGDLS and YYNGEE. The J segment lost 8 bases and the V segment lost 5 bases, leaving 9 bases of the junction unmatched. The CDR3 DNA reads as TGTGCCAGCAGTCCAGGGGGCAGGTTCGATGAGCAGTTCTTC. This codes for CASSPGGRFDEQFF.

The chain recombines TRBV27 with TRBJ1-5, with D tentatively TRBD1 (5 bases). The germline CDR1 and CDR2 sequences are MNHEY and SMNVEV (reference sequence). The CDR3 contains 14 residues. Trimming pared 4 bases from V and 4 bases from J, leaving 11 bases between. As DNA, the CDR3 is TGTGCCAGCAGTTCTCAGGGTACGAATCAGCCCCAGCATTTT. This codes for CASSSQGTNQPQHF.

The chain joins TRBV25-1 to TRBJ1-1; D might be TRBD1 (5 bases). The CDR3 loop spans 13 amino acids. Trimming pared 1 base from V and 11 bases from J, leaving 14 bases between. The germline V gene has CDR1 MGHDK and CDR2 SYGVNS. CDR3 DNA sequence: TGTGCCAGCAGTGAATCAGGGCGAGGGAGGGCTTTCTTT. Translating gives CASSESGRGRAFF.

V and J are TRBV18 and TRBJ1-1; D is possibly TRBD1 (6 bases). This CDR3 has 15 amino acids. Germline V CDR1 and CDR2: KGHSH, LQKENI. V dropped 2 bases and J dropped 1 base, with 11 bases sitting between them. The CDR3 DNA follows: TGTGCCAGCTCACCAATGGGGGCGCAGAACACTGAAGCTTTCTTT. This encodes CASSPMGAQNTEAFF.

The rearrangement uses TRBV10-2 and TRBJ2-7, with D possibly being TRBD2 (5 bases). The CDR3 spans 13 residues. V lost 5 bases and J 0 bases, leaving 8 bases between the germline ends. Germline assignment: CDR1 WSHSY and CDR2 SAAADI. The DNA of the CDR3 is TGCGCCAGCAGTCTTGGGAGCTCCTACGAGCAGTACTTC. This gives the protein CASSLGSSYEQYF.

J is TRBJ2-7 and V is TRBV7-2; TRBD1 might be the D (6 bases). Germline V CDR1 and CDR2: SGHTA, FQGNSA. There are 13 residues in the CDR3. The V end was cut by 3 bases, the J end by 5 bases, with 11 bases between. The CDR3 sequence is CASSFPQGNEQYV. The CDR3 DNA reads TGTGCCAGCAGCTTCCCACAGGGAAACGAGCAGTACGTC.

The J gene is TRBJ2-1, the V gene TRBV3-1 (or the pseudogene TRBV3-2), with TRBD2 matching over 10 bases. From germline, CDR1 is LGHDT and CDR2 YNNKEL (reference sequence). Trimming took 4 bases from V and 3 from J; bases not matched to a gene: 3. The CDR3 loop spans 15 amino acids. CDR3 residues: CASSLLAGNYNEQFF. CDR3 coding DNA: TGTGCCAGCAGCCTACTAGCGGGGAACTACAATGAGCAGTTCTTC.

V is TRBV5-6 and J is TRBJ2-7; D is possibly TRBD1 (5 bases). The germline gives CDR1 SGHDT, CDR2 YYEEEE. V was trimmed by 2 bases and J by 9 bases, leaving 18 bases between them. This CDR3 is 14 amino acids long. CDR3 sequence reads: CASSLNPGSKGQYV. The CDR3, as DNA: TGTGCCAGCAGCTTAAACCCAGGGTCGAAAGGGCAGTACGTC.

The chain employs TRBV7-2 and TRBJ1-5, with 8 bases that match TRBD1. Germline CDR1 and CDR2: SGHTA and FQGNSA. The CDR3 covers 16 residues. After removal of 2 bases from V and 1 base from J, the junction contained 4 bases not matched to a gene. CDR3 bases: TGTGCCAGCAGCTTATCAGGGGGCGCGAGCAATCAGCCCCAGCATTTT. Amino acid sequence: CASSLSGGASNQPQHF. Combining the CDR3 with reference TRBV7-2 and TRBJ1-5 gives the whole variable domain GAGVSQSPSNKVTEKGKDVELRCDPISGHTALYWYRQSLGQGLEFLIYFQGNSAPDKSGLPSDRFSAERTGGSVSTLTIQRTQQEDSAVYLCASSLSGGASNQPQHFGDGTRLSIL.

The chain has TRBV21-1 and TRBJ2-7; the DNA was not used to check the table's D call, TRBD2. TRBV21-1 is a pseudogene segment. The CDR3 totals 15 residues. This CDR3 is CASSKVTREAYEQYF. For the CDR3, the DNA is TGTGCCAGCAGCAAAGTGACCAGGGAGGCCTACGAGCAGTACTTC.